This TCR beta chain was profiled in a study of blood T cell repertoires in COVID-19. Study-wide context: Samples of COVID-19 (acute and convalescent) were obtained from the United States, Italy and Spain. The cDNA or gDNA used as material had been derived from T cells, B-cell-depleted T cells, or PBMCs.

Sequenced by immunoSEQ multiplex PCR; TCRdb stores in-frame clones only, minus some. The sample yields a few hundred thousand clones, 75% to 85% seen once. The germline CDR1 and CDR2 sequences are MNHEY and SVGAGI. The CDR3 loop spans 13 amino acids. Trimming left V 7 bases short and J 7 bases short, with 11 bases between. The V gene is TRBV6-5, the J gene TRBJ1-6; D remains ambiguous. The sample taken for sequencing was peripheral blood. This sequence was found in a woman in her thirties or forties who had recovered from COVID-19. The CDR3 loop is CASKEGQNSPLHF. In nucleotides, the CDR3 is TGTGCCAGCAAGGAGGGCCAAAATTCACCCCTCCACTTT.